Sequencing of this T cell receptor (beta chain) was carried out in a study of blood T cell repertoires in COVID-19. Across the study: The United States, Italy and Spain provided the acute and convalescent COVID-19 samples. T cells, B-cell-depleted T cells, or PBMCs provided the cDNA or gDNA that served as material.

Trimming stripped 8 bases from V and 4 bases from J, with 14 bases between. The CDR3 loop spans 13 amino acids. This clone occurred a few times. Original handling: Amplified reference gene primers provided the basis for estimating nucleated cell counts. Clones were read by immunoSEQ multiplex PCR, and TCRdb kept only the in-frame ones, dropping some. V, J and clone size are those of that table, while D and trimming were read from the DNA. The table lists roughly 25,000 clones, 81% of them singletons. The genes are TRBV12-3 or TRBV12-4 and TRBJ1-1; D is ambiguous. The sample consisted of peripheral blood. The source is a man in his 70s with acute or convalescent COVID-19. The CDR3 region has the DNA TGTGCCAGCGGACTTCAGAGGAGCACTGAAGCTTTCTTT. Amino acid sequence: CASGLQRSTEAFF.